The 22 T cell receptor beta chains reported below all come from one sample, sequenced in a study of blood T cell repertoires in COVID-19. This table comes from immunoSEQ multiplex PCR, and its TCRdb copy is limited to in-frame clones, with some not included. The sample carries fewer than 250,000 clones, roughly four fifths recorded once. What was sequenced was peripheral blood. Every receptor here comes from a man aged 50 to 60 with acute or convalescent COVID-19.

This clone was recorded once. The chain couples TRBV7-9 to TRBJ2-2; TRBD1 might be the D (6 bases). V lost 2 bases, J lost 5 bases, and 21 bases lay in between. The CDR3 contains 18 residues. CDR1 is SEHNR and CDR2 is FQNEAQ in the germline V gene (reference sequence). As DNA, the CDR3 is TGTGCCAGCAGCTTAATAGGCGGACAGTCTATAGGAACCGGGGAGCTGTTTTTT. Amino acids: CASSLIGGQSIGTGELFF.

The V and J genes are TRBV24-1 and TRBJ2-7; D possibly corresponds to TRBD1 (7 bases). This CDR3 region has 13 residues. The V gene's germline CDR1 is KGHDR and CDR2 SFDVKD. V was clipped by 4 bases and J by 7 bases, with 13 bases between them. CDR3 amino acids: CATSEEGAGEQYF. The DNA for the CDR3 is TGTGCCACCAGTGAAGAGGGGGCGGGAGAGCAGTACTTC.

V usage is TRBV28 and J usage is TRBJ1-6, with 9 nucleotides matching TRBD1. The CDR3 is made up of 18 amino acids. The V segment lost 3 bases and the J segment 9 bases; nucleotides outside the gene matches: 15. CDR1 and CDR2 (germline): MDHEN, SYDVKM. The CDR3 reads CASSLVRSSGTGTSPLHF. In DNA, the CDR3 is TGTGCCAGCAGTTTGGTTAGGAGTTCAGGGACAGGGACTTCACCCCTCCACTTT.

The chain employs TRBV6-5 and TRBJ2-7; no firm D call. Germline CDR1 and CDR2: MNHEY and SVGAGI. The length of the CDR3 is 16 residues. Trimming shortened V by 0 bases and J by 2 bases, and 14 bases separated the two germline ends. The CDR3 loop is CASSYSSWPKTYEQYF. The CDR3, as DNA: TGTGCCAGCAGTTACTCGTCTTGGCCGAAGACCTACGAGCAGTACTTC.

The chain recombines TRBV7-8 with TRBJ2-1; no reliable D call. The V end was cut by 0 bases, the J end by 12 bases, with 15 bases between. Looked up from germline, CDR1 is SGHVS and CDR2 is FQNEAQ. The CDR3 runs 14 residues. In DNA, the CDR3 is TGTGCCAGCAGCTTAGCCGCCGCGGAACTGGGGCAGTTCTTC. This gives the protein CASSLAAAELGQFF. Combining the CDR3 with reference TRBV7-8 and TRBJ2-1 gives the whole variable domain GAGVSQSPRYKVAKRGQDVALRCDPISGHVSLFWYQQALGQGPEFLTYFQNEAQLDKSGLPSDRFFAERPEGSVSTLKIQRTQQEDSAVYLCASSLAAAELGQFFGPGTRLTVL.

The CDR3 spells CASSPRAGITYNEQFF. The CDR3 nucleotides are TGTGCCAGCAGCCCACGGGCGGGAATTACCTACAATGAGCAGTTCTTC. The chain recombines TRBV7-3 with TRBJ2-1; maybe TRBD2 (6 bases). The CDR3 has 16 amino acids. Germline CDR1 is SGHTA and CDR2 is FQGTGA. With 5 bases removed from V and 2 bases from J, the gap between germline ends came to 16 bases. Full variable domain (rest looked up from reference TRBV7-3 and TRBJ2-1): GAGVSQTPSNKVTEKGKYVELRCDPISGHTALYWYRQSLGQGPEFLIYFQGTGAADDSGLPNDRFFAVRPEGSVSTLKIQRTERGDSAVYLCASSPRAGITYNEQFFGPGTRLTVL.

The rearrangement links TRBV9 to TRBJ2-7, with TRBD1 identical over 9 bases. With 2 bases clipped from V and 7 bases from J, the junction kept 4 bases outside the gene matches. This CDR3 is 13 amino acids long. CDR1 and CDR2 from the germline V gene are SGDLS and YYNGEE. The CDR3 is CASSVAGTGEQYF. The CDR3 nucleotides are TGTGCCAGCAGCGTGGCCGGGACAGGGGAGCAGTACTTC.

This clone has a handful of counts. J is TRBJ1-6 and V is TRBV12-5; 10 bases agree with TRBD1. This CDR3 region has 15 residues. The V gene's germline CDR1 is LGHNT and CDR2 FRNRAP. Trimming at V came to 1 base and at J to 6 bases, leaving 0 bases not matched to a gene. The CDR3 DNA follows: TGTGCTAGTGGTTTGGGACAGGGGGCTAATTCACCCCTCCACTTT. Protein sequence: CASGLGQGANSPLHF. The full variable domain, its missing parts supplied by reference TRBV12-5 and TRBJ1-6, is DARVTQTPRHKVTEMGQEVTMRCQPILGHNTVFWYRQTMMQGLELLAYFRNRAPLDDSGMPKDRFSAEMPDATLATLKIQPSEPRDSAVYFCASGLGQGANSPLHFGNGTRLTVT.

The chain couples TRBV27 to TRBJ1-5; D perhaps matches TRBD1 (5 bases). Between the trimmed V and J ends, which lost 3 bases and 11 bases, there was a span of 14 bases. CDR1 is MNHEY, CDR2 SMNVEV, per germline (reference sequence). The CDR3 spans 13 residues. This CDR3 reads CASSLTAISSQHF. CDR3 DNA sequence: TGTGCCAGCAGTTTGACAGCAATCAGCTCCCAGCATTTT.

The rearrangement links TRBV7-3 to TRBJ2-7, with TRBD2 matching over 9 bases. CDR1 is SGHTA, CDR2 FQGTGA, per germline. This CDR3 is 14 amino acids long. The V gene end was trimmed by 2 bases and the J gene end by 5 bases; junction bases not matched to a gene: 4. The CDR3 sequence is CASSLGGLANEQYF. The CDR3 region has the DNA TGTGCCAGCAGCTTAGGCGGACTAGCGAACGAGCAGTACTTC.

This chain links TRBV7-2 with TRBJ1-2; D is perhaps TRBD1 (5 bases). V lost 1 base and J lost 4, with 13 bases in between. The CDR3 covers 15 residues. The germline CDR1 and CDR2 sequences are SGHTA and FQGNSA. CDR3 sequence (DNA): TGTGCCAGCAGCTTAGGGGGCGCGGGGGGCTATGGCTACACCTTC. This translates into CASSLGGAGGYGYTF.

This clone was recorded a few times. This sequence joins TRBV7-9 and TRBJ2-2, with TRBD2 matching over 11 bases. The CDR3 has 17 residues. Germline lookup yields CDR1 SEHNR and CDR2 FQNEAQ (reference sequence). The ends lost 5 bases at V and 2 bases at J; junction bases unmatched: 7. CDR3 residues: CASSILGLAGNTGELFF. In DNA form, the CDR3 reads TGTGCCAGCAGCATACTCGGACTAGCGGGCAACACCGGGGAGCTGTTTTTT.

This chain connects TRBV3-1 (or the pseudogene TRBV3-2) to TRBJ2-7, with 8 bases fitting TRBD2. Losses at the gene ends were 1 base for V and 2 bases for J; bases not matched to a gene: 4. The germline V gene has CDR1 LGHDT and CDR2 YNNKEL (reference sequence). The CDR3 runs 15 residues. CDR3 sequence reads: CASSQVAGGPYEQYF. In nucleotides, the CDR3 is TGTGCCAGCAGCCAAGTTGCGGGGGGCCCCTACGAGCAGTACTTC.

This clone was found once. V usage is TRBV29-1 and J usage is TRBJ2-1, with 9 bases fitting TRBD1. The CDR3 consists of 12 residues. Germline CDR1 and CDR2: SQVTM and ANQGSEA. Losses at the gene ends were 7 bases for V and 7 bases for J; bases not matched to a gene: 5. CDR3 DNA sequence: TGCAGCGCCGGGACAGGGAAGAATGAGCAGTTCTTC. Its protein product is CSAGTGKNEQFF.

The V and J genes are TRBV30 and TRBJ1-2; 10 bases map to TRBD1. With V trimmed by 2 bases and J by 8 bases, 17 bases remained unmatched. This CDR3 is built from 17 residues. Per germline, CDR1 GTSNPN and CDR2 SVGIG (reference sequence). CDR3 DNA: TGTGCCTGGAGTTCTATCCTAAATCCCGGGACAGGGGACGGCTACACCTTC. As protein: CAWSSILNPGTGDGYTF.

CDR3 DNA: TGTGCCAGCAACCGCGGAGACGGACTCCAAGAGACCCAGTACTTC. It codes for CASNRGDGLQETQYF. The chain combines TRBV14 with TRBJ2-5, with a possible D match to TRBD2 (5 bases). The CDR3 length is 15 residues. CDR1 SGHDN and CDR2 FVKESK come from the germline V gene. V lost 7 bases and J lost 1, with 16 bases in between.

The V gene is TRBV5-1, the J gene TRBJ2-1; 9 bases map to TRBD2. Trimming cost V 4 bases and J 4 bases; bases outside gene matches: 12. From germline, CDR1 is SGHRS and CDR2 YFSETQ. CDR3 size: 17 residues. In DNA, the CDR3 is TGCGCCAGCAGCGTAGTTGGGACTAGCCTGGGATACAATGAGCAGTTCTTC. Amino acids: CASSVVGTSLGYNEQFF.

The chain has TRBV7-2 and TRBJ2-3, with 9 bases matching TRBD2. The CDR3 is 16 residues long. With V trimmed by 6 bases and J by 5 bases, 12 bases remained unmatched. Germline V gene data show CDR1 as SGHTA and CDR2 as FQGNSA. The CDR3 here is CASSFSGGRGVDTQYF. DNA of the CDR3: TGTGCCAGCAGTTTCAGCGGGGGGAGGGGCGTAGATACGCAGTATTTT.

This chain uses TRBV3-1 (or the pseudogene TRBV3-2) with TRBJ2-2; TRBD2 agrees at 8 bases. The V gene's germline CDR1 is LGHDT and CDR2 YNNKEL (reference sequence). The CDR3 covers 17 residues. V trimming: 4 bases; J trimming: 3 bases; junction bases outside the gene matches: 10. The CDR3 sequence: CASSLIRRGDYTGELFF. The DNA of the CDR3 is TGTGCCAGCAGCCTGATAAGGCGGGGGGACTACACCGGGGAGCTGTTTTTT.

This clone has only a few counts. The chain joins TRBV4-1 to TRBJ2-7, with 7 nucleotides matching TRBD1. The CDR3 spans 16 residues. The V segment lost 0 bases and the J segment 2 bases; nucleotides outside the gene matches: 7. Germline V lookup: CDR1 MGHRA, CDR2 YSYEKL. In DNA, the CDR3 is TGCGCCAGCAGCCAAGACTGGAACAGGGGAACCTACGAGCAGTACTTC. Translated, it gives CASSQDWNRGTYEQYF.

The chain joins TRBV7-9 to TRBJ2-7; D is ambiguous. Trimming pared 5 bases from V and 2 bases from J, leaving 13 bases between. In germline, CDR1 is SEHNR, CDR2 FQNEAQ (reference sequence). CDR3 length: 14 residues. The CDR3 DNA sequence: TGTGCCAGCAGCCCCTACCCCGCTACCTACGAGCAGTACTTC. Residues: CASSPYPATYEQYF.

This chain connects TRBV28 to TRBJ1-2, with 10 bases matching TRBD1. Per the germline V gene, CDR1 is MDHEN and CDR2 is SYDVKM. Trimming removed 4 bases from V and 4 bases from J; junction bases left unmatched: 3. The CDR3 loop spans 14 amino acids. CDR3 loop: CASSSGQGSYGYTF. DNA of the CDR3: TGTGCCAGCAGTTCGGGACAGGGGTCCTATGGCTACACCTTC.